This is a list of T cell receptor beta chains from one sample in a study of T cells in Graves' hyperthyroidism and ophthalmopathy. Via MiXCR, TCRdb re-called the multiplex PCR reads, giving one row per CDR3 protein. This table has fewer than 350,000 distinct CDR3 sequences, approximately 15% appearing once. The sample was blood. These receptors originate from a woman aged 40 to 50 with Graves' hyperthyroidism. Each CDR3 is given with its conserved first and last residue. The D gene is left open where the match is weak. Where a row states a size, it is once, few, many or the class of an expanded clone; other rows omit it.

>NA|many|TRBJ1-5|TRBV2
CASSEEGSVQPQHF
TGTGCCAGCAGCGAAGAGGGTTCTGTTCAGCCCCAGCATTTT
>NA|few|TRBJ2-7|TRBV19
CASSEISSYEQYF
TGTGCCAGTAGTGAGATTAGCTCCTACGAGCAGTACTTC
>NA|many|TRBJ2-5|TRBV5-5
CASSHLGRGRAETQYF
TGTGCCAGCAGCCACCTGGGGAGGGGGCGCGCAGAGACCCAGTACTTC
>NA|many|TRBJ2-7|TRBV24-1
CATSDRAGTGMKEQYF
TGTGCCACCAGTGACCGGGCCGGGACGGGGATGAAGGAGCAGTACTTC
>NA|many|TRBJ1-1|TRBV12-3/TRBV12-4
CASILDSGGTEAFF
TGTGCCAGCATTCTGGACAGCGGTGGCACTGAAGCTTTCTTT
>NA|many|TRBJ2-7|TRBV12-3/TRBV12-4
CASSPPGTGEQYF
TGTGCCAGCAGCCCTCCGGGGACCGGCGAGCAGTACTTC
>NA|few|TRBJ1-1|TRBV18
CASSPSINSNTEAFF
TGTGCCAGCTCACCCTCCATAAACTCGAACACTGAAGCTTTCTTT
>TRBD2|many|TRBJ2-3|TRBV30
CAWTPGGGSTDTQYF
TGTGCCTGGACCCCGGGGGGGGGTAGCACAGATACGCAGTATTTT
>NA|many|TRBJ2-7|TRBV28
CASSRPGTSYEQYF
TGTGCCAGCAGCCGTCCGGGGACCTCCTACGAGCAGTACTTC
>TRBD2|many|TRBJ2-1|TRBV30
CAWDPGLADNEQFF
TGTGCCTGGGATCCGGGACTAGCGGACAATGAGCAGTTCTTC
>NA|many|TRBJ1-5|TRBV12-3/TRBV12-4
CASSLGGGLDQPQHF
TGTGCCAGCAGTCTCGGCGGGGGGCTCGATCAGCCCCAGCATTTT
>TRBD1|NA|TRBJ2-7|TRBV5-1
CASSLVSGGAYEQYF
TGCGCCAGCAGCTTGGTGTCAGGGGGAGCCTACGAGCAGTACTTC
>NA|many|TRBJ2-2|TRBV11-2
CASSPEWGGELFF
TGTGCCAGCAGCCCAGAATGGGGCGGGGAGCTGTTTTTT
>NA|many|TRBJ1-5|TRBV28
CASSFGLSQPQHF
TGTGCCAGCAGTTTTGGGCTTAGTCAGCCCCAGCATTTT
>TRBD2|many|TRBJ2-1|TRBV7-2
CASSLAGIYNEQFF
TGTGCCAGCAGCCTAGCGGGGATCTACAATGAGCAGTTCTTC
>TRBD1|few|TRBJ1-5|TRBV2
CASSELGTGSQPQHF
TGTGCCAGCAGTGAATTAGGGACAGGGAGTCAGCCCCAGCATTTT
>NA|many|TRBJ1-1|TRBV6-9
CASPRGALEAFF
TGTGCCAGCCCTCGGGGGGCCCTTGAAGCTTTCTTT
>NA|many|TRBJ1-6|TRBV7-9
CASSALSPGSPLHF
TGTGCCAGCAGCGCGTTGAGTCCTGGTTCACCCCTCCACTTT
>NA|many|TRBJ2-7|TRBV3-1
CASSTLNEQYF
TGTGCCAGCAGCACGCTAAACGAGCAGTACTTC
>NA|many|TRBJ1-6|TRBV2
CASRPGTDNSPLHF
TGTGCCAGCAGGCCCGGGACGGATAATTCACCCCTCCACTTT
>NA|NA|TRBJ1-1|TRBV5-6
CASSRVRNTEAFF
TGTGCCAGCAGCAGGGTTAGGAACACTGAAGCTTTCTTT
>NA|few|TRBJ1-4|TRBV5-1
CASSALATNEKLFF
TGCGCCAGCAGCGCCCTAGCAACTAATGAAAAACTGTTTTTT
>TRBD1|few|TRBJ2-4|TRBV28
CASSPRTGSNKNIQYF
TGTGCCAGCAGTCCTAGGACAGGGTCAAACAAAAACATTCAGTACTTC
>NA|many|TRBJ1-5|TRBV12-3/TRBV12-4
CASSLAGREGEPQHF
TGTGCCAGCAGTTTAGCCGGGCGGGAAGGGGAGCCCCAGCATTTT
>TRBD2|many|TRBJ2-1|TRBV6-5
CASSYSGTMSSYNEQFF
TGTGCCAGCAGTTACTCCGGGACTATGAGCTCCTACAATGAGCAGTTCTTC
>NA|many|TRBJ1-3|TRBV28
CASSLPVFKKTGNTIYF
TGTGCCAGCAGTTTGCCAGTTTTTAAGAAAACTGGAAACACCATATATTTT
>NA|many|TRBJ2-7|TRBV2
CATRTPYEQYF
TGTGCCACCCGAACTCCCTACGAGCAGTACTTC
>NA|many|TRBJ1-4|TRBV29-1
CSAKSEGPGKLFF
TGCAGCGCTAAAAGTGAGGGGCCTGGAAAACTGTTTTTT
>NA|many|TRBJ2-2|TRBV3-1
CASSQDMVGELFF
TGTGCCAGCAGCCAAGATATGGTCGGGGAGCTGTTTTTT
>NA|many|TRBJ1-1|TRBV20-1
CSANPDRPLNTEAFF
TGCAGTGCCAACCCGGACAGACCCTTGAACACTGAAGCTTTCTTT
>NA|many|TRBJ1-2|TRBV6-1
CASSYGRASNYGYTF
TGTGCCAGCAGTTATGGCCGGGCCTCTAACTATGGCTACACCTTC
>TRBD2|few|TRBJ2-1|TRBV7-3
CASSFGSGSGEQFF
TGTGCCAGCAGCTTCGGTAGCGGGAGTGGTGAGCAGTTCTTC
>NA|many|TRBJ2-5|TRBV12-5
CASGLVGGPSQETQYF
TGTGCTAGTGGTTTGGTGGGGGGACCGTCTCAAGAGACCCAGTACTTC
>NA|few|TRBJ2-1|TRBV6-5
CASSYSGDPTPFF
TGTGCCAGCAGTTACTCGGGGGACCCCACCCCGTTCTTC
>NA|many|TRBJ2-5|TRBV28
CASEGDGETQYF
TGTGCCAGCGAAGGGGATGGGGAGACCCAGTACTTC
>NA|few|TRBJ2-1|TRBV6-1
CASSHRDALYNEQFF
TGTGCCAGCAGCCACCGGGACGCCCTATACAATGAGCAGTTCTTC
>NA|many|TRBJ2-1|TRBV6-1
CASSIQGNEQFF
TGTGCCAGCAGTATTCAGGGTAATGAGCAGTTCTTC
>NA|many|TRBJ1-3|TRBV12-5
CASGLGISGNTIYF
TGTGCTAGTGGTTTAGGCATCTCTGGAAACACCATATATTTT